A single sample is the source of the 2 T cell receptor beta chains below, sequenced in a study of identical twins listed by TCRdb under 2016. The method was 5' RACE. Sequencing relied on an Illumina HiSeq 2000. TCRdb reworked the public reads: Q25 trimming with fastp, MiXCR clone assembly, productive beta chains retained. Rows with a matching CDR3 protein are joined into one entry that keeps the most common DNA and genes. The sample includes around 960,000 distinct CDR3 sequences, with approximately 13% observed a single time. Around 1.6% of the sample goes to the ten largest clones. This sample was shared with a second study, whose subject was yellow fever vaccine responses in identical twins.

The sequencing sample was made of PBMCs. These TCRs come from a woman aged 18-29 years in good health.

The table lists this clonotype with a few counts. This chain connects TRBV7-9 to TRBJ2-1; 12 bases fit TRBD2. The germline gives CDR1 SEHNR, CDR2 FQNEAQ (reference sequence). The CDR3 runs to 17 residues. V was clipped by 3 bases and J by 7 bases; unmatched bases: 10. CDR3 amino acids: CASSLGRLAGVGNEQFF. For the CDR3, the DNA is TGTGCCAGCAGCTTGGGAAGACTAGCGGGGGTGGGGAATGAGCAGTTCTTC.

The chain links TRBV7-9 to TRBJ2-1; no definite D call. The CDR3 extends over 13 amino acids. Germline-derived CDR1 and CDR2 are SEHNR and FQNEAQ (reference sequence). Trimming removed 1 base at V and 10 bases at J, with 11 bases between. The CDR3 region has the DNA TGTGCCAGCAGCTTAGAGGTTGCAGTCGAGCAGTTCTTC. This codes for CASSLEVAVEQFF.